This TCR beta chain was recorded in a study of control samples from healthy donors and cancer patients. This CDR3 has 12 amino acids. The V end was cut by 7 bases, the J end by 1 base, with 6 bases between. Germline values: CDR1 MNHEY, CDR2 SVGAGI. Repertoires were generated with immunoSEQ multiplex PCR, while TCRdb's copy carries only in-frame clones and drops some. The repertoire holds fewer than 200,000 clones, around 90% seen once, with 1.2% to 1.5% in the top ten. The sequenced sample consisted of blood. The TCR originated in a woman between 50 and 59 years old in good health. The genes are TRBV6-5 and TRBJ2-3; D is undetermined. The CDR3 region is CASTAGTDTQYF. The CDR3 nucleotides are TGTGCCAGCACGGCTGGCACAGATACGCAGTATTTT.